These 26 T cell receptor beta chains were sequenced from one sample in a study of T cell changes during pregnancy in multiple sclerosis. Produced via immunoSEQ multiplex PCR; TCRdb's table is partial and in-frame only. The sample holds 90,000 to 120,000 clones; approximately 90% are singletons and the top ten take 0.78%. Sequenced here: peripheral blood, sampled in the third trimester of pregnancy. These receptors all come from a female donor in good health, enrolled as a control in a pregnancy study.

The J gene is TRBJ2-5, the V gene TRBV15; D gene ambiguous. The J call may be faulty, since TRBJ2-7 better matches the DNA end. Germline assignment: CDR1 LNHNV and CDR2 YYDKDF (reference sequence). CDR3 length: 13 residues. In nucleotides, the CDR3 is TGTGCCACCAGCAGTCGCATTTCCTACGAGCAGTACTTC. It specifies CATSSRISYEQYF.

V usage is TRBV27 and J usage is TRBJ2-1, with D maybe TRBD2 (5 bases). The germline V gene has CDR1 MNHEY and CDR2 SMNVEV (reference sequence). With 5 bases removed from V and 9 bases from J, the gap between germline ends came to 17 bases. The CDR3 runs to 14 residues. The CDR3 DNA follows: TGTGCCAGCAGTCGGAGGCTATCATTGGGTGAGCAGTTCTTC. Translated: CASSRRLSLGEQFF.

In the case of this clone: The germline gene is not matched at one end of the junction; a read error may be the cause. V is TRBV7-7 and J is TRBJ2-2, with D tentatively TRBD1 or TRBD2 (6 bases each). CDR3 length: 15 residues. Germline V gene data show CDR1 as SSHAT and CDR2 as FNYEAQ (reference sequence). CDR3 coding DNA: TGTGCTAGCAGCTTAGGAGGGGGTGACACCGGGGAGCTGTTTTTT. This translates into CASSLGGGDTGELFF.

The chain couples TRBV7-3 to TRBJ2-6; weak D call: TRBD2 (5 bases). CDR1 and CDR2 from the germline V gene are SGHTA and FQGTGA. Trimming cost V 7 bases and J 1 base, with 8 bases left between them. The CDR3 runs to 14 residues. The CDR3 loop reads CASTEGSGANVLTF. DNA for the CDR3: TGTGCCAGCACCGAGGGATCTGGGGCCAACGTCCTGACTTTC.

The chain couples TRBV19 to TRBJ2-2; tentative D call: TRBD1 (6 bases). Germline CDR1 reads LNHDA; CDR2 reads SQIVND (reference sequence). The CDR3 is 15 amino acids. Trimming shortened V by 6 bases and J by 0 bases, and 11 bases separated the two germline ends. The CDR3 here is CASRPAGANTGELFF. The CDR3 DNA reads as TGTGCCAGTAGGCCGGCAGGGGCGAACACCGGGGAGCTGTTTTTT.

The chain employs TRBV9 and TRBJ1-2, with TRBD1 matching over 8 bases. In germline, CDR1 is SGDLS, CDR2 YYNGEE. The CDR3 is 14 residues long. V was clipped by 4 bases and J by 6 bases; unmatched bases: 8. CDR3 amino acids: CASSLGTGLNGYTF. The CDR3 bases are TGTGCCAGCAGCTTGGGGACAGGTCTTAATGGCTACACCTTC.

CDR3 DNA sequence: TGCAACATTTCTACAGGGGGCACAGATACGCAGTATTTT. This translates into CNISTGGTDTQYF. The rearrangement joins TRBV29-1 to TRBJ2-3; TRBD1 agrees at 7 bases. The length of the CDR3 is 13 residues. CDR1 and CDR2 (germline): SQVTM, ANQGSEA.

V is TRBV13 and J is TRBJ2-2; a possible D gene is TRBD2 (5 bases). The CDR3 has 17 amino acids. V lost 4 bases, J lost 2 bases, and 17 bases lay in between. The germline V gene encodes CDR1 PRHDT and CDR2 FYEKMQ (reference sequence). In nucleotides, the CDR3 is TGTGCCAGCAGCTCCCGATTCAGAGCGGAAAACACCGGGGAGCTGTTTTTT. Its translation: CASSSRFRAENTGELFF.

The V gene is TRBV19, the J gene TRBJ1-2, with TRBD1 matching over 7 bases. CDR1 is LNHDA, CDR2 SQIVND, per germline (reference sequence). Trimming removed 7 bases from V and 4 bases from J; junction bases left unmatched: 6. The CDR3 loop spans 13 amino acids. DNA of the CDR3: TGTGCCAGTAATCATACAGGGGTCTATGGCTACACCTTC. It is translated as CASNHTGVYGYTF.

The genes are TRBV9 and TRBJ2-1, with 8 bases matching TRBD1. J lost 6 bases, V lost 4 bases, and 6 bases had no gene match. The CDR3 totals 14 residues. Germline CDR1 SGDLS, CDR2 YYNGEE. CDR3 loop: CASSLGTGGNEQFF. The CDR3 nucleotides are TGTGCCAGCAGCCTAGGTACAGGGGGCAATGAGCAGTTCTTC.

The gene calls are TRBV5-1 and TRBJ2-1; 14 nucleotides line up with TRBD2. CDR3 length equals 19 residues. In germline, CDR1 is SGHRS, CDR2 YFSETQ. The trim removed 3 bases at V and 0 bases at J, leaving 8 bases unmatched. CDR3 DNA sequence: TGCGCCAGCAGCTCCACCGGGACTAGCGGGGGAAGCTCCTACAATGAGCAGTTCTTC. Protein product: CASSSTGTSGGSSYNEQFF.

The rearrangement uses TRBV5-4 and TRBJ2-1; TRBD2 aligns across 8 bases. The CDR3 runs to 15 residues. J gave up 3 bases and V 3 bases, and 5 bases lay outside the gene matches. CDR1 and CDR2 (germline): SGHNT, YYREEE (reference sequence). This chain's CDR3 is CASSSSGGLYNEQFF. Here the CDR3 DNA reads TGTGCCAGCAGCTCAAGCGGGGGCCTCTACAATGAGCAGTTCTTC.

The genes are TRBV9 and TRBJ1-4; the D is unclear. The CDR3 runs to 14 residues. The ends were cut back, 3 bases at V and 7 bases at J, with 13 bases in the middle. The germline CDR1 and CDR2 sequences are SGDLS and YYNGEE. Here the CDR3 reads CASSAGREIEKLFF. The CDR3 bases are TGTGCCAGCAGCGCGGGGAGGGAGATTGAAAAACTGTTTTTT.

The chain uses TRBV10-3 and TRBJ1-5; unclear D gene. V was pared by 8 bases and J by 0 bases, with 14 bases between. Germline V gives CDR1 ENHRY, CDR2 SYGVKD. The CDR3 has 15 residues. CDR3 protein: CAISPREDSNQPQHF. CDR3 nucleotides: TGTGCCATCTCCCCCCGGGAGGATAGCAATCAGCCCCAGCATTTT.

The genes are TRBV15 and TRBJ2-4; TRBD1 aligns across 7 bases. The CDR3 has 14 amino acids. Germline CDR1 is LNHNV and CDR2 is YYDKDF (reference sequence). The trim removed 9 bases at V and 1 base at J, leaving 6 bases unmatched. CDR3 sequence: CATTDRAAKNIQYF. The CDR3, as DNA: TGTGCCACAACCGACAGGGCCGCCAAAAACATTCAGTACTTC.

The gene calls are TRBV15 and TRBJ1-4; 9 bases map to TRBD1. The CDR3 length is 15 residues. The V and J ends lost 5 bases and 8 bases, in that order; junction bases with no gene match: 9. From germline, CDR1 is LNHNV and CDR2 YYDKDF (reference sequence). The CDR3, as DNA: TGTGCCACCAGCGGCTTACAGGGGGCTAGGGAAAAACTGTTTTTT. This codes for CATSGLQGAREKLFF.

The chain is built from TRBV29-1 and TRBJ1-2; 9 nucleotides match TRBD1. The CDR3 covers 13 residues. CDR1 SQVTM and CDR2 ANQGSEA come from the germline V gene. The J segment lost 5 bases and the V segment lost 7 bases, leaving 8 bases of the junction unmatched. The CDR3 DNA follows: TGCAGCGCGAGTGGGGACAGGGCTTATGGCTACACCTTC. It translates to CSASGDRAYGYTF.

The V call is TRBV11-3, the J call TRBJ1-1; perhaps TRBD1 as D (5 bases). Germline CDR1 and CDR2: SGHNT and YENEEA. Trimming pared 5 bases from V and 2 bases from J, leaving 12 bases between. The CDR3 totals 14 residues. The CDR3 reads CASSPGHENTEAFF. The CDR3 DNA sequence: TGTGCCAGCAGCCCCGGACACGAAAACACTGAAGCTTTCTTT.

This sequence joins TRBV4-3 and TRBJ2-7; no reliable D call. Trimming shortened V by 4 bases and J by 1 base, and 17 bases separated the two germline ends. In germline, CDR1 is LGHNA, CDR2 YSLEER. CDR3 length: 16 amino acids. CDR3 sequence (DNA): TGCGCCAGCAGCCCAGAATTTAGTGCGAGGTCCTACGAGCAGTACTTC. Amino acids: CASSPEFSARSYEQYF.

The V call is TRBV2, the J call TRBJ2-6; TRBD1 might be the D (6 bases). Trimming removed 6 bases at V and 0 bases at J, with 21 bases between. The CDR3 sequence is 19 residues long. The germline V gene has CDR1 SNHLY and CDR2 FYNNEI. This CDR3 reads CASRRQVNPFISGANVLTF. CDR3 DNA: TGTGCCAGCAGACGACAGGTAAACCCATTTATCTCTGGGGCCAACGTCCTGACTTTC. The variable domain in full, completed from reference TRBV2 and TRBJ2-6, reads EPEVTQTPSHQVTQMGQEVILRCVPISNHLYFYWYRQILGQKVEFLVSFYNNEISEKSEIFDDQFSVERPDGSNFTLKIRSTKLEDSAMYFCASRRQVNPFISGANVLTFGAGSRLTVL.

CDR3 sequence (DNA): TGTGCCAGCAGCTCGGGCGGGAGGGGGGAAGCTTTCTTT. Encoded protein: CASSSGGRGEAFF. The chain has TRBV7-2 and TRBJ1-1; possible D gene TRBD1, 6 bases. Between the trimmed V and J ends, which lost 4 bases and 8 bases, there was a span of 14 bases. The length of the CDR3 is 13 residues. CDR1 is SGHTA and CDR2 is FQGNSA in the germline V gene. Full variable domain (missing parts from reference TRBV7-2 and TRBJ1-1): GAGVSQSPSNKVTEKGKDVELRCDPISGHTALYWYRQSLGQGLEFLIYFQGNSAPDKSGLPSDRFSAERTGGSVSTLTIQRTQQEDSAVYLCASSSGGRGEAFFGQGTRLTVV.

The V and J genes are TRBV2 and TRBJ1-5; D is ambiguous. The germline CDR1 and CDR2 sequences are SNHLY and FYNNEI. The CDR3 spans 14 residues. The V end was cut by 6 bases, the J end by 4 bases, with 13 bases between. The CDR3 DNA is TGTGCCAGCAGCGCTGGACTGGTAAATCAGCCCCAGCATTTT. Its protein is CASSAGLVNQPQHF.

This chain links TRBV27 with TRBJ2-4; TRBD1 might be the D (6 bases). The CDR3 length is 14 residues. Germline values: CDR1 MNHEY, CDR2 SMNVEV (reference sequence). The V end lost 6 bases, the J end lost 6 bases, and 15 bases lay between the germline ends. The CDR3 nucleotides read TGTGCCAGCAGCCCGACAGGTTCGGGAAACATTCAGTACTTC. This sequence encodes CASSPTGSGNIQYF.

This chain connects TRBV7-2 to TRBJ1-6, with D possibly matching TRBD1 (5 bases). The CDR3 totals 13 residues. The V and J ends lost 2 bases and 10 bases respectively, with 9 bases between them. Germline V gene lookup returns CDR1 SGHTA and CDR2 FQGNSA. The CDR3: CASSLTGDSPLHF. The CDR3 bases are TGTGCCAGCAGCTTAACAGGTGACTCACCCCTCCACTTT.

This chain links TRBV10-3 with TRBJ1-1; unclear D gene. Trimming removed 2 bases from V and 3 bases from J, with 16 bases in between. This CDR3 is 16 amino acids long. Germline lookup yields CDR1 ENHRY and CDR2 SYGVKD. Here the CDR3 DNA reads TGTGCCATCAGTGAGAGAGGTCGCGGAAGTTACACTGAAGCTTTCTTT. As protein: CAISERGRGSYTEAFF.

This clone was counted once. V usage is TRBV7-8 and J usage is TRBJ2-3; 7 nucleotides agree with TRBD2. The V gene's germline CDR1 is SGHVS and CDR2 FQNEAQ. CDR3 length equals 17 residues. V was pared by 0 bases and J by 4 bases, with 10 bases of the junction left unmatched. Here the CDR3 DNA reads TGTGCCAGCAGCTTAGCGTATTCCGCTAGCGGCTCAGATACGCAGTATTTT. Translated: CASSLAYSASGSDTQYF.